Below, 13 T cell receptor beta chains from the same sample are listed, as sequenced in a study of blood T cell repertoires in COVID-19. Data came from immunoSEQ multiplex PCR; TCRdb stores just in-frame clones and leaves some out. Of 200,000 to 250,000 clones listed, about 90% are singletons. The specimen sequenced was PBMCs or T cells enriched from blood (not recorded which). All receptors derive from a woman aged 18-35 years who had recovered from COVID-19.

The V gene is TRBV19, the J gene TRBJ1-1; 9 nucleotides agree with TRBD1. Germline V gene lookup returns CDR1 LNHDA and CDR2 SQIVND (reference sequence). The CDR3 loop spans 16 amino acids. V trimming: 5 bases; J trimming: 5 bases; junction bases outside the gene matches: 12. The CDR3 DNA follows: TGTGCCAGTAGTCCCTGGGACAGGGTGGCGAGGACTGAAGCTTTCTTT. Its translation is CASSPWDRVARTEAFF.

This chain links TRBV19 with TRBJ2-5, with D unclear. Germline V gives CDR1 LNHDA, CDR2 SQIVND (reference sequence). V dropped 2 bases and J dropped 5 bases, with 9 bases sitting between them. The CDR3 runs 13 residues. The CDR3: CASSIRQRETQYF. The CDR3 DNA is TGTGCCAGTAGTATACGGCAGAGGGAGACCCAGTACTTC.

This chain links TRBV2 with TRBJ1-2, with TRBD1 matching 7 bases. The germline V gene encodes CDR1 SNHLY and CDR2 FYNNEI. This CDR3 is built from 14 residues. Trimming took 3 bases from V and 4 from J; bases not matched to a gene: 5. As DNA, the CDR3 is TGTGCCAGCAGTGAGGTACAGGGGACCTATGGCTACACCTTC. Translation gives CASSEVQGTYGYTF. Supplemented by reference TRBV2 and TRBJ1-2, the full variable domain reads EPEVTQTPSHQVTQMGQEVILRCVPISNHLYFYWYRQILGQKVEFLVSFYNNEISEKSEIFDDQFSVERPDGSNFTLKIRSTKLEDSAMYFCASSEVQGTYGYTFGSGTRLTVV.

This chain uses TRBV7-2 with TRBJ1-1; D might be TRBD1 (6 bases). Germline CDR1 reads SGHTA; CDR2 reads FQGNSA. Trimming took off 5 bases at V and 6 bases at J, with 22 bases between the two ends. This CDR3 has 16 amino acids. CDR3 DNA sequence: TGTGCCAGCAGCCGGTGGGCAGGGGAGAGAGGGTCTGAAGCTTTCTTT. It yields the protein CASSRWAGERGSEAFF.

The rearrangement uses TRBV15 and TRBJ1-4; 7 positions match TRBD1. The CDR3 spans 16 residues. V lost 1 base to trimming and J lost 6 bases; unmatched junction nucleotides: 8. Germline V lookup: CDR1 LNHNV, CDR2 YYDKDF (reference sequence). The CDR3 is CATSRGKQGTYEKLFF. The CDR3, as DNA: TGTGCCACCAGCAGAGGAAAACAGGGGACTTATGAAAAACTGTTTTTT. Full variable domain (missing parts from reference TRBV15 and TRBJ1-4): DAMVIQNPRYQVTQFGKPVTLSCSQTLNHNVMYWYQQKSSQAPKLLFHYYDKDFNNEADTPDNFQSRRPNTSFCFLDIRSPGLGDTAMYLCATSRGKQGTYEKLFFGSGTQLSVL.

The chain combines TRBV10-2 with TRBJ1-2, with TRBD1 as a possible D gene (5 bases). Trimming removed 8 bases from V and 4 bases from J, with 14 bases in between. From germline, CDR1 is WSHSY and CDR2 SAAADI. The CDR3 is made up of 13 amino acids. The CDR3, as DNA: TGCGCCAGCGGTCCTGACAGCGTCTATGGCTACACCTTC. This translates into CASGPDSVYGYTF.

The rearrangement joins TRBV9 to TRBJ1-2, with D tentatively TRBD1 (5 bases). V was clipped by 4 bases and J by 8 bases, with 15 bases between them. There are 13 residues in the CDR3. Germline V gene sequence: CDR1 SGDLS, CDR2 YYNGEE. CDR3 sequence (DNA): TGTGCCAGCAGCACTTTAGGGACTATGGGCTACACCTTC. Translation: CASSTLGTMGYTF.

The rearrangement joins TRBV6-5 to TRBJ1-3, with no clear D. Trimming left V 0 bases short and J 2 bases short, with 8 bases between. This CDR3 is 15 amino acids long. Germline V lookup: CDR1 MNHEY, CDR2 SVGAGI. In DNA, the CDR3 is TGTGCCAGCAGTTACTCGGGCAGGCCTGGAAACACCATATATTTT. Translation gives CASSYSGRPGNTIYF.

The chain is built from TRBV6-5 and TRBJ1-1; D unclear. Germline values: CDR1 MNHEY, CDR2 SVGAGI. This CDR3 is built from 11 residues. The V and J ends lost 3 bases and 4 bases respectively, with 3 bases between them. The CDR3 spells CASSYRTEAFF. The CDR3 bases are TGTGCCAGCAGTTATCGCACTGAAGCTTTCTTT.

The rearrangement uses TRBV5-5 and TRBJ2-7, with TRBD1 matching 9 bases. Unmatched junction bases numbered 10, after V lost 0 bases and J lost 0 bases. The CDR3 is made up of 18 amino acids. CDR1 and CDR2 from the germline V gene are SGHKS and YYEKEE (reference sequence). The CDR3 sequence: CASSLGGGTGSSSYEQYF. In nucleotides, the CDR3 is TGTGCCAGCAGCTTGGGTGGAGGGACAGGGTCGAGCTCCTACGAGCAGTACTTC. The full variable domain, its missing parts supplied by reference TRBV5-5 and TRBJ2-7, is DAGVTQSPTHLIKTRGQQVTLRCSPISGHKSVSWYQQVLGQGPQFIFQYYEKEERGRGNFPDRFSARQFPNYSSELNVNALLLGDSALYLCASSLGGGTGSSSYEQYFGPGTRLTVT.

CDR3 amino acids: CASSLSGTPLEGFYGYTF. In nucleotides, the CDR3 is TGTGCCAGCAGTTTATCCGGGACTCCCCTTGAAGGCTTCTATGGCTACACCTTC. This rearrangement joins TRBV28 to TRBJ1-2; TRBD1 is a possible D gene (5 bases). V shed 1 base and J shed 4 bases, with 22 bases lying between them. CDR1 and CDR2 from the germline V gene are MDHEN and SYDVKM. The CDR3 sequence is 18 residues long.

CDR3: CSVWTGGVHGYTF. CDR3 bases: TGCAGCGTGTGGACAGGGGGCGTCCATGGCTACACCTTC. This chain connects TRBV29-1 to TRBJ1-2; 11 positions agree with TRBD1. Germline CDR1 SQVTM, CDR2 ANQGSEA. The CDR3 is made up of 13 amino acids. J was trimmed by 6 bases and V by 6 bases; bases with no gene match: 6. Drawing the rest from reference TRBV29-1 and TRBJ1-2, the complete variable domain is SAVISQKPSRDICQRGTSLTIQCQVDSQVTMMFWYRQQPGQSLTLIATANQGSEATYESGFVIDKFPISRPNLTFSTLTVSNMSPEDSSIYLCSVWTGGVHGYTFGSGTRLTVV.

The rearrangement uses TRBV28 and TRBJ2-7; 7 bases agree with TRBD1. Germline V gene lookup returns CDR1 MDHEN and CDR2 SYDVKM. This CDR3 region has 13 residues. V was pared by 5 bases and J by 2 bases, with 3 bases of the junction left unmatched. CDR3 coding DNA: TGTGCCAGCAGTGGGGGACAGACCTACGAGCAGTACTTC. Protein: CASSGGQTYEQYF.